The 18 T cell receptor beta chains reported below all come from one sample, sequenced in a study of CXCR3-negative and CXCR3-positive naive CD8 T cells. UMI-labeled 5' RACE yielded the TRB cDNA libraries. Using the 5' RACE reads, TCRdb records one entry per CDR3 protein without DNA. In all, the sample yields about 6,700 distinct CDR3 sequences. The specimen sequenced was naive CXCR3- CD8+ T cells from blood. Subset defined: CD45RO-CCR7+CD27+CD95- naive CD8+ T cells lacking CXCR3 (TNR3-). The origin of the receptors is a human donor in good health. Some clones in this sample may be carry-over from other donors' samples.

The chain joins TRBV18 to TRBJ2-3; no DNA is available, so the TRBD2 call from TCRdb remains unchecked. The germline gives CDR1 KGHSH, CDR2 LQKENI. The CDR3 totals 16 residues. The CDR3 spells CASSPRDKSVTDTQYF.

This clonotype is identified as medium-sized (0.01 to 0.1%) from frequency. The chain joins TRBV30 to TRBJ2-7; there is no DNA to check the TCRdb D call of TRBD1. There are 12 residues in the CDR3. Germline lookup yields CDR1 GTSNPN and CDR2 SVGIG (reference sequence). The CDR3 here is CACRDSRYEQYF.

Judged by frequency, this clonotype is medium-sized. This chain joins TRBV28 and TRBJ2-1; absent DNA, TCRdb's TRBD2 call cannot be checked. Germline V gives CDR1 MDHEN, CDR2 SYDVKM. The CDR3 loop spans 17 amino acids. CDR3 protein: CASNPPSGLADYNEQFF.

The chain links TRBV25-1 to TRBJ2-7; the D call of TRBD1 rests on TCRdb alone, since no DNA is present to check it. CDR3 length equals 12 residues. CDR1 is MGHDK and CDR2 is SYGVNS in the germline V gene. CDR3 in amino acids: CASRPGGKEQYF.

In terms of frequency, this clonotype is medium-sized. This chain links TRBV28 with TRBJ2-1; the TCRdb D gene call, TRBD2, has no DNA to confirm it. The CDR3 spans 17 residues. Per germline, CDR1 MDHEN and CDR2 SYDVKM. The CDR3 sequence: CASSLMAGALTYNEQFF.

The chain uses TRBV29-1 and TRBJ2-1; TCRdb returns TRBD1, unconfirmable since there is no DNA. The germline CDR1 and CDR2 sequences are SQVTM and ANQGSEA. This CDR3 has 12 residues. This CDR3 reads CSVGGQGDEQFF.

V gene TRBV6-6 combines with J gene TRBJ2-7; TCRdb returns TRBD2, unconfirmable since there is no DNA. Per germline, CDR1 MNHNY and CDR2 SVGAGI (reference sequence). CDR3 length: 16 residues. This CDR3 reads CASSYSPSGVRDEQYF.

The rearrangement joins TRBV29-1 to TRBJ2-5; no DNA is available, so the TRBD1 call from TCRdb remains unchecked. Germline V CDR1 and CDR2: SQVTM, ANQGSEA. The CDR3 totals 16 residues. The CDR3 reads CSVEGGDRVPFGSQYF.

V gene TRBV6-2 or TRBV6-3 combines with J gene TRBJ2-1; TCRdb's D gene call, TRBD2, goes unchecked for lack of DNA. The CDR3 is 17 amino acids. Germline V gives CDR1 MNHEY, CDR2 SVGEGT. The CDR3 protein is CASTESLAGESYNEQFF.

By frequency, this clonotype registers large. The CDR3 sequence: CAWSTANEQFF. The V call is TRBV30, the J call TRBJ2-1. There are 11 residues in the CDR3. Germline V CDR1 and CDR2: GTSNPN, SVGIG (reference sequence).

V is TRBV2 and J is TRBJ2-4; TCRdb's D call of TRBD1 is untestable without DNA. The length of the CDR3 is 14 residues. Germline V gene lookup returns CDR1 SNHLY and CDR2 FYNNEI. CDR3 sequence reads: CASSSGPSNDIQYF.

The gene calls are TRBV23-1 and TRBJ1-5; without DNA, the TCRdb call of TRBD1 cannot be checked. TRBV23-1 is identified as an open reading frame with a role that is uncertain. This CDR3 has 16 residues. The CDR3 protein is CASSPRGGRDNQPQHF.

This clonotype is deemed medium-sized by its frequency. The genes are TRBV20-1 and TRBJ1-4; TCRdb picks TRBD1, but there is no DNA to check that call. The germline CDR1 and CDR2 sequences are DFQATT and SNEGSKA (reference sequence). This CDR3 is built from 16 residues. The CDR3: CSARDLRGETNEKLFF.

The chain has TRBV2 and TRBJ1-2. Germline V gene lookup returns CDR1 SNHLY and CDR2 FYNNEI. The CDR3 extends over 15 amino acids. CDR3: CASIGGLDRNYGYTF.

The CDR3 loop is CASSSRLAISYEQYF. J is TRBJ2-7 and V is TRBV12-3 or TRBV12-4; TCRdb gives TRBD2 as the D gene, but with no DNA this cannot be confirmed. CDR3 length: 15 amino acids.

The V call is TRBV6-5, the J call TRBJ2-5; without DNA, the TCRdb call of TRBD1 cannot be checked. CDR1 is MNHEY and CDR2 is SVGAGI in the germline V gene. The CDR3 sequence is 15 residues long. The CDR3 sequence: CASSSYQGWSETQYF.

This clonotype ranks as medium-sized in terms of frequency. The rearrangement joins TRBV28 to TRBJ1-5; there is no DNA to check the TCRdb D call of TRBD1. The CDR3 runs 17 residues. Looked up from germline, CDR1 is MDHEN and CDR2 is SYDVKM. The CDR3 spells CASSTPGQGASDQPQHF. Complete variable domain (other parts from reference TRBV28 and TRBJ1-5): DVKVTQSSRYLVKRTGEKVFLECVQDMDHENMFWYRQDPGLGLRLIYFSYDVKMKEKGDIPEGYSVSREKKERFSLILESASTNQTSMYLCASSTPGQGASDQPQHFGDGTRLSIL.

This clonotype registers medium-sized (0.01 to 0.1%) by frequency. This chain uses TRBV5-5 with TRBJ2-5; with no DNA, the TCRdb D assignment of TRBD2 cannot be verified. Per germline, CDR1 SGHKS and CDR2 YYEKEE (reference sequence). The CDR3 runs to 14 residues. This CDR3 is CASSLEAGVETQYF.